This T cell receptor (beta chain) was sequenced during a study of cytomegalovirus exposure and HLA in healthy donors. PCR used 60 Vbeta primers and 13 Jbeta primers. Measured with immunoSEQ multiplex PCR; TCRdb has only the in-frame clones, and not every one. The sample carries 200,000 or so clones, roughly 80% recorded once. The CDR3 has 13 residues. With 5 bases removed from V and 1 base from J, the gap between germline ends came to 7 bases. Germline V gene sequence: CDR1 SGHTA, CDR2 FQGTGA. With respect to this clone: Its antigen is currently unknown.

Study-wide results and limits: Using the classifier, cytomegalovirus status was reportedly diagnosed with high specificity and sensitivity. A later analysis found common viral pathogens apparently linked to several of the most significant clusters. As immune exposure information, only CMV serostatus was available.

This sequence joins TRBV7-3 and TRBJ2-3; D is unresolved. The specimen was PBMCs. The clonotype comes from a male donor in good health and CMV-seropositive. CDR3 DNA sequence: TGTGCCAGCAGCCCTACTGGCACAGATACGCAGTATTTT. This sequence encodes CASSPTGTDTQYF.